This T cell receptor (beta chain) was sequenced during a study of CD8+ T cells in alopecia areata. Sorted out of PBMCs were CD4+ T cells and CD8+ T cells. This clone turned up a few times. The sequencing template was cDNA reverse transcribed from extracted RNA. Data came from immunoSEQ multiplex PCR; TCRdb stores just in-frame clones and leaves some out. In the table there are 140,000 to 150,000 clones, under 60% of which are singletons. CDR3 length equals 13 residues. The V and J ends lost 3 bases and 3 bases respectively, with 7 bases between them. Germline lookup yields CDR1 MNHEY and CDR2 SMNVEV (reference sequence).

This receptor was taken from a human donor with alopecia areata. The source was CD4+ T cells sorted from blood, collected at week 0. The chain recombines TRBV27 with TRBJ2-3; weak D call: TRBD1 (5 bases). CDR3 amino acids: CASSFRATDTQYF. The CDR3 DNA reads TGTGCCAGCAGTTTCAGGGCGACAGATACGCAGTATTTT.